A selection of T cell receptor beta chains follows, all from one sample in a study of early T cells in non-severe SARS-CoV-2 infection. TCRdb analysed the 5' RACE reads with MiXCR anew, one entry per CDR3 protein. The sample shows fewer than 30,000 distinct CDR3 sequences, 3.5% to 5.5% of them seen only once. Sequencing input: whole blood. These TCRs come from an adult who was a healthcare worker with PCR-confirmed SARS-CoV-2 infection or an uninfected control (not recorded which). Each CDR3 is given without its conserved first and last residue.

V gene: TRBV11-2; CDR3 length: 13; J gene: TRBJ2-3; CDR3 protein: ASSLPDSYTDTQY
V gene: TRBV6-6; CDR3 length: 11; J gene: TRBJ2-7; CDR3 protein: ASSLLSQREQY
V gene: TRBV5-8; CDR3 length: 9; J gene: TRBJ1-2; CDR3 protein: ASSLIYGYT
V gene: TRBV4-3; CDR3 length: 12; J gene: TRBJ2-7; CDR3 protein: ASSHGTGPGEQY
V gene: TRBV14; CDR3 length: 10; J gene: TRBJ2-5; CDR3 protein: ASSQDSETQY
V gene: TRBV12-3/TRBV12-4; CDR3 length: 12; J gene: TRBJ2-1; CDR3 protein: ASRLAGGHNEQF
V gene: TRBV20-1; CDR3 length: 11; J gene: TRBJ2-7; CDR3 protein: SASDPSAGEQY
V gene: TRBV5-5; CDR3 length: 12; J gene: TRBJ1-2; CDR3 protein: ASSIQERVYGYT
V gene: TRBV6-6; CDR3 length: 12; J gene: TRBJ2-1; CDR3 protein: ASSPRDRDNEQF
V gene: TRBV24-1; CDR3 length: 13; J gene: TRBJ2-3; CDR3 protein: ATSNAEGNTDTQY
V gene: TRBV29-1; CDR3 length: 12; J gene: TRBJ2-1; CDR3 protein: SVRSGTTYNEQF
V gene: TRBV2; CDR3 length: 12; J gene: TRBJ1-6; CDR3 protein: ASNQGAVNSPLH
V gene: TRBV18; CDR3 length: 12; J gene: TRBJ2-5; CDR3 protein: ASSPEATTETQY
V gene: TRBV7-2; CDR3 length: 11; J gene: TRBJ2-7; CDR3 protein: ASSPTGLEEQY
V gene: TRBV20-1; CDR3 length: 11; J gene: TRBJ2-1; CDR3 protein: SAPTSGKNEQF
V gene: TRBV7-2; CDR3 length: 11; J gene: TRBJ2-1; CDR3 protein: ANSTTPYNEQF
V gene: TRBV7-3; CDR3 length: 12; J gene: TRBJ1-1; CDR3 protein: ASSTQSSSTEAF
V gene: TRBV28; CDR3 length: 12; J gene: TRBJ2-5; CDR3 protein: ASSFSGSRETQY
V gene: TRBV25-1; CDR3 length: 15; J gene: TRBJ1-5; CDR3 protein: ATTGRRGPYSNQPQH
V gene: TRBV9; CDR3 length: 12; J gene: TRBJ2-6; CDR3 protein: ASSVVSGANVLT
V gene: TRBV21-1; CDR3 length: 16; J gene: TRBJ2-1; CDR3 protein: ASSKDCVGLGFYNEQF
V gene: TRBV5-1; CDR3 length: 13; J gene: TRBJ2-7; CDR3 protein: ASSLSATTAGEQY
V gene: TRBV5-6; CDR3 length: 8; J gene: TRBJ1-2; CDR3 protein: ASSPGQER
V gene: TRBV11-1; CDR3 length: 12; J gene: TRBJ2-7; CDR3 protein: ASSSEGYSYEQY
V gene: TRBV2; CDR3 length: 10; J gene: TRBJ1-1; CDR3 protein: ASTRSARKAF
V gene: TRBV2; CDR3 length: 12; J gene: TRBJ2-3; CDR3 protein: ASPGVVPTDTQY